Sequencing of this TCR beta chain was carried out in a study of patients and donors after allogeneic stem cell transplantation. This clonotype has ten or more counts. Per germline, CDR1 LGHNA and CDR2 YSLEER. Trimming left V 0 bases short and J 2 bases short, with 9 bases between. The CDR3 has 15 residues. Each CDR3 protein is one row after TCRdb ran MiXCR on the RT-PCR reads. This sample has about a million distinct CDR3 sequences; over 15% occur once, and the top ten carry roughly 6%. Input material: blood, either unsorted or a sorted T cell fraction (not recorded which). This clonotype was obtained from a human donor who was either an allogeneic HSCT recipient or a stem cell or donor lymphocyte infusion donor (not recorded which). It is not recorded whose cells these are; they may come from a transplant donor. This sequence joins TRBV4-3 and TRBJ2-3; D is perhaps TRBD2 (5 bases). The CDR3 spells CASSQDWTYTDTQYF. Written as DNA, the CDR3 is TGCGCCAGCAGCCAAGATTGGACTTACACAGATACGCAGTATTTT.